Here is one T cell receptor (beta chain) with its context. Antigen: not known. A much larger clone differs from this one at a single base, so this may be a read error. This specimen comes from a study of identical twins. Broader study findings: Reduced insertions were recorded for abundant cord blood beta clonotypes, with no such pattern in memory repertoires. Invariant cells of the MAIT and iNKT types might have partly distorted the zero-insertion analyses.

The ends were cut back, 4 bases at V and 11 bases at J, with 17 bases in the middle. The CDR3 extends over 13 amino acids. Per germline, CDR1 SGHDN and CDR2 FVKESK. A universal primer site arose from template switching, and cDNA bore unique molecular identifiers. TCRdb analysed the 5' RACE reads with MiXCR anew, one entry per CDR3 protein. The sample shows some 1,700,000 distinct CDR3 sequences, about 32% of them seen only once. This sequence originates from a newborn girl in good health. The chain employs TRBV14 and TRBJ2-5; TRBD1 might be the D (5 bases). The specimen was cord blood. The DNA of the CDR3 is TGTGCCAGCAGCCCACGACTGGACAATGAGCAGTACTTC. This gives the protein CASSPRLDNEQYF. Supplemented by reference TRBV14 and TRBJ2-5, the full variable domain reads EAGVTQFPSHSVIEKGQTVTLRCDPISGHDNLYWYRRVMGKEIKFLLHFVKESKQDESGMPNNRFLAERTGGTYSTLKVQPAELEDSGVYFCASSPRLDNEQYFGPGTRLLVL.